Below, 30 T cell receptor beta chains from the same sample are listed, as sequenced in a study of T cells in localized non-small cell lung cancer. Sequencing used immunoSEQ multiplex PCR; TCRdb keeps in-frame clones, though not all of them. The table includes thousands of clones, around 40% detected once. Sequenced material: lung tumor tissue, taken before any cancer treatment. The receptors derive from a woman aged 40-75 years with stage I lung adenocarcinoma.

The V gene is TRBV19, the J gene TRBJ2-7; a weak D match, TRBD2 (7 bases). Germline loops: CDR1 LNHDA, CDR2 SQIVND (reference sequence). The CDR3 spans 15 residues. Trimming shortened V by 5 bases and J by 4 bases, and 18 bases separated the two germline ends. The CDR3 reads CASSPGGFMGYEQYF. DNA of the CDR3: TGTGCCAGTAGTCCGGGGGGCTTTATGGGATACGAGCAGTACTTC.

The rearrangement links TRBV28 to TRBJ2-7, with 8 bases matching TRBD1. The germline gives CDR1 MDHEN, CDR2 SYDVKM. J gave up 5 bases and V 3 bases, and 12 bases lay outside the gene matches. The CDR3 loop spans 16 amino acids. Here the CDR3 reads CASSFSGQGLSDEQYF. Here the CDR3 DNA reads TGTGCCAGCAGTTTCAGTGGACAGGGTCTTAGCGACGAGCAGTACTTC.

This clone occurred a few times. The chain carries TRBV6-8 and TRBJ1-5; 9 nucleotides align to TRBD1. The CDR3 contains 15 residues. Germline CDR1 reads MNHGY; CDR2 reads SAAAGT. V lost 5 bases, J lost 1 base, and 3 bases stayed unmatched. CDR3: CASSTGQGSNQPQHF. CDR3 sequence (DNA): TGTGCCAGCAGTACAGGACAGGGGAGCAATCAGCCCCAGCATTTT.

This clone was counted a few times. The chain combines TRBV18 with TRBJ1-1; D is possibly TRBD1 (5 bases). Germline V gene data show CDR1 as KGHSH and CDR2 as LQKENI. The CDR3 loop spans 12 amino acids. Deletions cut 3 bases from V and 5 bases from J, with 7 bases between. The chain's CDR3 is CASSPWGTEAFF. The CDR3 DNA follows: TGTGCCAGCTCACCCTGGGGGACTGAAGCTTTCTTT.

The CDR3 is CASRREYSGYTDTQYF. The CDR3 nucleotides read TGTGCCAGTAGAAGGGAGTATAGCGGATACACAGATACGCAGTATTTT. This chain joins TRBV19 and TRBJ2-3, with D possibly TRBD2 on 6 matching bases. Germline V gives CDR1 LNHDA, CDR2 SQIVND (reference sequence). V lost 6 bases to trimming and J lost 2 bases, with 18 bases between them. This CDR3 has 16 residues.

This sequence joins TRBV18 and TRBJ1-5, with D unclear. The CDR3 sequence is 13 residues long. CDR1 and CDR2 from the germline V gene are KGHSH and LQKENI. The V gene lost 3 bases and the J gene lost 4 bases, with 7 bases spanning the gap. The CDR3 DNA follows: TGTGCCAGCTCACCTGAAGGGAATCAGCCCCAGCATTTT. Its translation is CASSPEGNQPQHF.

This clone occurred a few times. The CDR3 here is CASRSRGANTEAFF. In DNA, the CDR3 is TGTGCCAGCAGATCCCGGGGGGCCAACACTGAAGCTTTCTTT. The J gene is TRBJ1-1, the V gene TRBV6-8, with a tentative D call TRBD1 (6 bases). The CDR3 has 14 amino acids. V shed 6 bases and J shed 2 bases, with 13 bases lying between them. Germline V gene lookup returns CDR1 MNHGY and CDR2 SAAAGT.

This sequence joins TRBV9 and TRBJ2-3; TRBD2 matches 9 bases. V lost 9 bases and J lost 5; bases outside the gene matches: 4. The V gene's germline CDR1 is SGDLS and CDR2 YYNGEE. CDR3 length: 12 residues. The CDR3 DNA is TGTGCCACATCTAGCGGGGTAGATACGCAGTATTTT. Amino acid sequence: CATSSGVDTQYF.

This clone was counted only a few times. This sequence joins TRBV15 and TRBJ2-7; tentatively, D is TRBD2 (5 bases). V dropped 0 bases and J dropped 3 bases, with 12 bases sitting between them. Per the germline V gene, CDR1 is LNHNV and CDR2 is YYDKDF (reference sequence). The CDR3 runs 15 residues. This CDR3 reads CATSRDERGFYEQYF. DNA for the CDR3: TGTGCCACCAGCAGAGATGAAAGAGGGTTCTACGAGCAGTACTTC.

The V call is TRBV30, the J call TRBJ2-7, with unresolved D. The CDR3 is made up of 11 amino acids. Germline assignment: CDR1 GTSNPN and CDR2 SVGIG (reference sequence). Trimming stripped 0 bases from V and 6 bases from J, with 6 bases between. The CDR3 bases are TGTGCCTGGAGTGTGGGCGGCGAGCAGTACTTC. It is translated as CAWSVGGEQYF.

Only a few counts were recorded for this clone. The chain recombines TRBV19 with TRBJ1-2; 10 bases match TRBD1. V shed 9 bases, J shed 3 bases, and the junction held 4 bases outside the gene matches. The CDR3 is made up of 13 amino acids. From germline, CDR1 is LNHDA and CDR2 SQIVND (reference sequence). The CDR3 bases are TGTGCCAGCGGGGACAGGGGATACTATGGCTACACCTTC. This codes for CASGDRGYYGYTF. Filled out from reference TRBV19 and TRBJ1-2, the complete variable domain reads DGGITQSPKYLFRKEGQNVTLSCEQNLNHDAMYWYRQDPGQGLRLIYYSQIVNDFQKGDIAEGYSVSREKKESFPLTVTSAQKNPTAFYLCASGDRGYYGYTFGSGTRLTVV.

The chain joins TRBV18 to TRBJ1-3; D gene uncertain. CDR3 length: 15 residues. Germline CDR1 KGHSH, CDR2 LQKENI. Deletions cut 3 bases from V and 1 base from J, with 10 bases between. The CDR3 nucleotides read TGTGCCAGCTCACCCCCGGGAAGGTCTGGAAACACCATATATTTT. This sequence encodes CASSPPGRSGNTIYF.

This sequence joins TRBV19 and TRBJ2-5, with D perhaps TRBD1 or TRBD2 (5 bases each). The CDR3 runs 15 residues. V was trimmed by 3 bases and J by 2 bases, leaving 13 bases between them. Germline-derived CDR1 and CDR2 are LNHDA and SQIVND (reference sequence). CDR3 amino acids: CASSMALGVQETQYF. DNA for the CDR3: TGTGCCAGTAGTATGGCCTTGGGGGTTCAAGAGACCCAGTACTTC.

CDR3: CASSSHPITDTQYF. As DNA, the CDR3 is TGTGCCAGCAGCTCACATCCCATCACAGATACGCAGTATTTT. The chain couples TRBV11-3 to TRBJ2-3; unclear D gene. The CDR3 runs 14 residues. Per the germline V gene, CDR1 is SGHNT and CDR2 is YENEEA. With 4 bases removed from V and 2 bases from J, the gap between germline ends came to 10 bases.

This chain joins TRBV30 and TRBJ1-4, with a tentative D call TRBD1 (5 bases). This CDR3 region has 16 residues. With 0 bases removed from V and 5 bases from J, the gap between germline ends came to 16 bases. In germline, CDR1 is GTSNPN, CDR2 SVGIG (reference sequence). The CDR3 region has the DNA TGTGCCTGGAGTGTACCAGGGACGGTTCTCAATGAAAAACTGTTTTTT. It encodes CAWSVPGTVLNEKLFF.

This chain joins TRBV4-1 and TRBJ2-7, with 7 bases matching TRBD1. This CDR3 comprises 14 residues. CDR1 is MGHRA and CDR2 is YSYEKL in the germline V gene. After removal of 4 bases from V and 5 bases from J, the junction contained 8 bases not matched to a gene. The DNA of the CDR3 is TGCGCCAGCAGCCGCCGGGACAGTGGCAACGAGCAGTACTTC. Its translation: CASSRRDSGNEQYF.

About this clone: The junction shows a germline mismatch at one end, possibly a read error. The rearrangement uses TRBV6-8 and TRBJ2-3, with TRBD2 matching 8 bases. The CDR3 runs to 16 residues. CDR1 and CDR2 from the germline V gene are MNHGY and SAAAGT. This CDR3 is CASSDSSSGSTDTQYF. The CDR3 DNA sequence: TGTGCCAGCAGTGACTCGTCTAGCGGGAGCACAGATACGCAGTATTTT.

V and J are TRBV19 and TRBJ1-5; D is uncertain. CDR1 and CDR2 from the germline V gene are LNHDA and SQIVND (reference sequence). The CDR3 loop spans 13 amino acids. Trimming took 3 bases from V and 6 from J, leaving 9 bases between them. Written as DNA, the CDR3 is TGTGCCAGTAGTATTGGGGATCGTCAGCCCCAGCATTTT. It specifies CASSIGDRQPQHF.

This clone has more than one count but fewer than ten. The chain couples TRBV6-8 to TRBJ1-2; TRBD1 is a possible D gene (5 bases). V was cut by 6 bases and J by 2 bases, with 13 bases left in between. Germline CDR1 is MNHGY and CDR2 is SAAAGT. This CDR3 has 14 residues. CDR3 nucleotides: TGTGCCAGCAGGACCCCGGGACGGAACTATGGCTACACCTTC. It is translated as CASRTPGRNYGYTF.

Only a few counts were recorded for this clone. The chain joins TRBV11-3 to TRBJ2-5; D ambiguous. The germline V and J ends were trimmed by 3 bases and 1 base, with 9 bases remaining between them. CDR3 size: 14 residues. Germline V CDR1 and CDR2: SGHNT, YENEEA. In DNA, the CDR3 is TGTGCCAGCAGCTTGGGCAGCCTCCAAGAGACCCAGTACTTC. Translated: CASSLGSLQETQYF.

This chain links TRBV14 with TRBJ2-2; 13 bases align to TRBD2. The junction had 8 bases not matched to a gene; V was cut back by 5 bases and J by 2 bases. The CDR3 has 18 amino acids. Germline V lookup: CDR1 SGHDN, CDR2 FVKESK. CDR3 loop: CASSVRGTSGINTGELFF. DNA of the CDR3: TGTGCCAGCAGCGTCCGGGGGACTAGCGGGATCAACACCGGGGAGCTGTTTTTT.

The CDR3 bases are TGTGCCAGTAGTGAATCCAATGAAAAACTGTTTTTT. Encoded protein: CASSESNEKLFF. V gene TRBV19 combines with J gene TRBJ1-4; D not resolved. The CDR3 spans 12 residues. The V end lost 5 bases, the J end lost 5 bases, and 6 bases lay between the germline ends. Germline-derived CDR1 and CDR2 are LNHDA and SQIVND (reference sequence). The full variable domain, completed using reference TRBV19 and TRBJ1-4, is DGGITQSPKYLFRKEGQNVTLSCEQNLNHDAMYWYRQDPGQGLRLIYYSQIVNDFQKGDIAEGYSVSREKKESFPLTVTSAQKNPTAFYLCASSESNEKLFFGSGTQLSVL.

This clone was seen a handful of times. The V and J genes are TRBV6-8 and TRBJ1-4; 9 bases agree with TRBD1. CDR3 length: 15 amino acids. J gave up 4 bases and V 5 bases, and 5 bases lay outside the gene matches. Germline V lookup: CDR1 MNHGY, CDR2 SAAAGT. CDR3 residues: CASSEGQGVNEKLFF. In DNA form, the CDR3 reads TGTGCCAGCAGTGAGGGACAGGGAGTTAATGAAAAACTGTTTTTT.

The chain carries TRBV19 and TRBJ1-3; D call uncertain. The germline gives CDR1 LNHDA, CDR2 SQIVND (reference sequence). The CDR3 contains 15 residues. The V end lost 5 bases, the J end lost 0 bases, and 11 bases lay between the germline ends. The CDR3 is CASSPVGSSGNTIYF. DNA for the CDR3: TGTGCCAGTAGTCCGGTCGGTAGCTCTGGAAACACCATATATTTT.

By share, this clone counts as large (0.1 to 1%). The chain couples TRBV30 to TRBJ1-2; D perhaps matches TRBD1 (6 bases). The V end lost 3 bases, the J end lost 2 bases, and 13 bases lay between the germline ends. The CDR3 is made up of 14 amino acids. The germline CDR1 and CDR2 sequences are GTSNPN and SVGIG (reference sequence). CDR3 DNA sequence: TGTGCCTGGAGCTTACAGGGTTCGAACTATGGCTACACCTTC. Protein product: CAWSLQGSNYGYTF.

This clone has just a few counts. The chain joins TRBV6-8 to TRBJ2-2, with D perhaps matching TRBD2 (5 bases). In germline, CDR1 is MNHGY, CDR2 SAAAGT. The CDR3 sequence is 17 residues long. V lost 5 bases and J 7 bases, leaving 23 bases between the germline ends. Written as DNA, the CDR3 is TGTGCCAGCAGTGGATACTTCGGCGGGTCTTCGGGCGGGGAGCTGTTTTTT. As protein: CASSGYFGGSSGGELFF.

The DNA for the CDR3 is TGTGCCAGCAGCTTGAAGGGGGCCAGGGCTAGCACAGATACGCAGTATTTT. As protein: CASSLKGARASTDTQYF. V is TRBV11-1 and J is TRBJ2-3; 7 bases match TRBD1. This CDR3 is 17 amino acids long. Germline V CDR1 and CDR2: SGHAT, FQDESV (reference sequence). Trimming took 3 bases from V and 0 from J; bases not matched to a gene: 9.

The chain carries TRBV30 and TRBJ1-3, with 7 bases matching TRBD1. The length of the CDR3 is 15 residues. Trimming took 2 bases from V and 3 from J; bases not matched to a gene: 7. CDR1 and CDR2 (germline): GTSNPN, SVGIG (reference sequence). The DNA for the CDR3 is TGTGCCTGGAGTCCTAGGGGGCGCGGTGGAAACACCATATATTTT. Residues: CAWSPRGRGGNTIYF.

The rearrangement links TRBV6-8 to TRBJ2-7, with 7 bases aligning to TRBD1. J was trimmed by 1 base and V by 4 bases; bases with no gene match: 4. CDR3 length: 14 residues. Looked up from germline, CDR1 is MNHGY and CDR2 is SAAAGT. CDR3 coding DNA: TGTGCCAGCAGTTTAGGGGACAGTTCCTACGAGCAGTACTTC. Its protein is CASSLGDSSYEQYF.

V is TRBV28 and J is TRBJ2-1; 15 bases map to TRBD2. There are 20 residues in the CDR3. The V and J ends lost 6 bases and 7 bases, in that order; junction bases with no gene match: 19. Germline CDR1 MDHEN, CDR2 SYDVKM. CDR3 region: CASRPPGTGFGTSGRNEQFF. The DNA for the CDR3 is TGTGCCAGCAGGCCACCCGGGACAGGGTTTGGGACTAGCGGGAGGAATGAGCAGTTCTTC.